The 5 T cell receptor beta chains in this list originate from one sample, sequenced in a study of blood T cell repertoires in COVID-19. TCRdb keeps only in-frame clones here, not all; method: immunoSEQ multiplex PCR. The top ten clones hold 1% of a sample with a few hundred thousand clones, around 86% of them seen once. The sequenced sample consisted of peripheral blood. These TCRs come from a man aged 45-65 years with active or convalescent COVID-19.

CDR3 DNA: TGTGCCATCAGTAAGGGACAGGGACTAACAGTGAACACTGAAGCTTTCTTT. Translated: CAISKGQGLTVNTEAFF. V is TRBV10-3 and J is TRBJ1-1, with TRBD1 identical over 9 bases. With 5 bases clipped from V and 0 bases from J, the junction kept 10 bases outside the gene matches. Germline lookup yields CDR1 ENHRY and CDR2 SYGVKD. CDR3 length equals 17 residues.

This chain joins TRBV6-5 and TRBJ1-2; 7 bases fit TRBD1. Trimming cost V 0 bases and J 2 bases; bases outside gene matches: 6. The length of the CDR3 is 16 residues. Germline CDR1 MNHEY, CDR2 SVGAGI. The CDR3 coding sequence is TGTGCCAGCAGTTACTCGGTCGCAGGGGGGAACTATGGCTACACCTTC. Its protein product is CASSYSVAGGNYGYTF.

V is TRBV6-4 and J is TRBJ2-2, with D maybe TRBD1 (5 bases). The V end was cut by 4 bases, the J end by 9 bases, with 12 bases between. Germline lookup yields CDR1 MRHNA and CDR2 SNTAGT. This CDR3 is 13 amino acids long. Here the CDR3 DNA reads TGTGCCAGCAGTGCAGGGCAACACCGGGAGCTGTTTTTT. Amino acids: CASSAGQHRELFF.

This chain links TRBV27 with TRBJ2-7; 7 positions agree with TRBD1. CDR1 is MNHEY and CDR2 is SMNVEV in the germline V gene (reference sequence). The CDR3 is 15 amino acids. V trimming: 7 bases; J trimming: 3 bases; junction bases outside the gene matches: 12. The CDR3 nucleotides are TGTGCCAGCACTTCGATCGGACAGGCGCACTACGAGCAGTACTTC. Protein product: CASTSIGQAHYEQYF.

V is TRBV29-1 and J is TRBJ1-1; D is ambiguous. The V end lost 4 bases, the J end lost 6 bases, and 6 bases lay between the germline ends. This CDR3 has 10 residues. The germline gives CDR1 SQVTM, CDR2 ANQGSEA. CDR3 amino acids: CSVVEAEAFF. The CDR3 region has the DNA TGCAGCGTTGTGGAGGCTGAAGCTTTCTTT.